The 22 T cell receptor beta chains below come from one sample, sequenced in a study of T cells in lung cancer brain metastases. Repertoires were generated with immunoSEQ multiplex PCR, while TCRdb's copy carries only in-frame clones and drops some. The sample contains about 5,600 clones, over 65% of which appear only once. The sample taken for sequencing was tumor tissue from a brain metastasis. Source of these receptors: a man in his fifties or sixties with non-small cell lung cancer that had spread to the brain.

This clone showed up just once. The chain carries TRBV5-1 and TRBJ2-3; 10 positions match TRBD2. The CDR3 sequence is 15 residues long. Germline CDR1 is SGHRS and CDR2 is YFSETQ. Germline trimming cut 1 base from V and 4 bases from J; bases unmatched to any gene: 3. CDR3 DNA: TGCGCCAGCAGCTTGTCAAGCGGGGGGGCAGATACGCAGTATTTT. Translation: CASSLSSGGADTQYF.

This chain connects TRBV5-4 to TRBJ2-3; 7 positions match TRBD1. J gave up 1 base and V 0 bases, and 8 bases lay outside the gene matches. The CDR3 contains 17 residues. Germline V gene sequence: CDR1 SGHNT, CDR2 YYREEE (reference sequence). CDR3 region: CASSLGPNRGGTDTQYF. CDR3 DNA sequence: TGTGCCAGCAGCTTGGGACCAAACAGGGGTGGCACAGATACGCAGTATTTT. The variable domain in full, completed from reference TRBV5-4 and TRBJ2-3, reads ETGVTQSPTHLIKTRGQQVTLRCSSQSGHNTVSWYQQALGQGPQFIFQYYREEENGRGNFPPRFSGLQFPNYSSELNVNALELDDSALYLCASSLGPNRGGTDTQYFGPGTRLTVL.

The rearrangement links TRBV29-1 to TRBJ2-2; 9 bases are shared with TRBD1. CDR1 and CDR2 (germline): SQVTM, ANQGSEA. This CDR3 contains 16 residues. Trimming cost V 2 bases and J 4 bases; bases outside gene matches: 8. CDR3 bases: TGCAGCGTTGAAACCCGGACAGGGGAGGGCACCGGGGAGCTGTTTTTT. Translated: CSVETRTGEGTGELFF.

The rearrangement joins TRBV5-1 to TRBJ2-2; 8 nucleotides align to TRBD1. The CDR3 has 15 residues. V lost 7 bases to trimming and J lost 3 bases; unmatched junction nucleotides: 8. The germline gives CDR1 SGHRS, CDR2 YFSETQ. The CDR3 protein is CASRTRQGYTGELFF. For the CDR3, the DNA is TGCGCCAGCCGCACGAGACAGGGGTACACCGGGGAGCTGTTTTTT.

This chain uses TRBV4-1 with TRBJ2-1; 8 bases fit TRBD2. The germline V gene encodes CDR1 MGHRA and CDR2 YSYEKL. The CDR3 loop spans 16 amino acids. With 1 base clipped from V and 5 bases from J, the junction kept 7 bases outside the gene matches. CDR3 sequence reads: CASSQVSGGADNEQFF. CDR3 coding DNA: TGCGCCAGCAGCCAAGTTTCCGGGGGGGCCGACAATGAGCAGTTCTTC.

The chain has TRBV27 and TRBJ1-6, with a possible D match to TRBD1 (6 bases). Germline CDR1 reads MNHEY; CDR2 reads SMNVEV (reference sequence). The CDR3 consists of 16 residues. The V and J ends lost 6 bases and 0 bases respectively, with 12 bases between them. The CDR3 region is CASRPGQISYNSPLHF. The CDR3 DNA reads as TGTGCCAGCAGGCCGGGACAAATCTCCTATAATTCACCCCTCCACTTT.

The gene calls are TRBV10-2 and TRBJ2-7, with 9 bases that match TRBD1. The CDR3 runs 16 residues. Germline loops: CDR1 WSHSY, CDR2 SAAADI. The trim removed 8 bases at V and 0 bases at J, leaving 11 bases unmatched. The CDR3 DNA sequence: TGCGCCAGCCACGACCCGGGACAGGGAAACTCCTACGAGCAGTACTTC. Translating gives CASHDPGQGNSYEQYF.

V is TRBV6-1 and J is TRBJ1-5, with 10 bases aligning to TRBD1. V shed 2 bases, J shed 5 bases, and the junction held 3 bases outside the gene matches. The CDR3 has 15 amino acids. Germline V CDR1 and CDR2: MNHNS, SASEGT. The CDR3 region is CASSELTGGYQPQHF. The CDR3, as DNA: TGTGCCAGCAGTGAACTGACAGGGGGCTATCAGCCCCAGCATTTT.

J is TRBJ1-3 and V is TRBV30; D is uncertain. This CDR3 is built from 13 residues. V gave up 1 base and J gave up 2 bases, with 6 bases separating them. Looked up from germline, CDR1 is GTSNPN and CDR2 is SVGIG (reference sequence). CDR3: CAWSGFTGNTIYF. The DNA for the CDR3 is TGTGCCTGGAGTGGCTTTACTGGAAACACCATATATTTT.

In the case of this clone: This clone may be a read error of a much larger clone one base away. This CDR3 is also generated by other DNA sequences in the sample. This chain uses TRBV30 with TRBJ1-5, with TRBD1 matching 7 bases. The germline V gene encodes CDR1 GTSNPN and CDR2 SVGIG (reference sequence). This CDR3 has 13 amino acids. CDR3 sequence reads: CAWSPGGGQPQHF. The DNA of the CDR3 is TGTGCCTGGAGTCCGGGAGGGGGCCAGCCTCAGCATTTT.

With respect to this clone: One end of the junction does not line up with germline, which may come from a read error. This chain uses TRBV6-6 with TRBJ1-5; D is uncertain. The CDR3 sequence is 13 residues long. Germline lookup yields CDR1 MNHNY and CDR2 SVGAGI (reference sequence). CDR3 sequence (DNA): TGTGCCAGCCTGCGGACCAACAATCAGCCTCAGCATTTT. Its protein is CASLRTNNQPQHF.

This sequence joins TRBV7-6 and TRBJ2-3; D ambiguous. Between the trimmed V and J ends, which lost 1 base and 2 bases, there was a span of 10 bases. Germline V gene lookup returns CDR1 SGHVS and CDR2 FNYEAQ. The CDR3 length is 15 residues. The CDR3 spells CASSLVPFPTDTQYF. CDR3 DNA sequence: TGTGCCAGCAGCTTAGTACCTTTCCCCACAGATACGCAGTATTTT.

The chain has TRBV4-2 and TRBJ2-2, with TRBD2 matching 14 bases. V lost 0 bases and J lost 5; bases outside the gene matches: 5. Germline CDR1 LGHNA, CDR2 YNFKEQ. The CDR3 has 18 amino acids. This CDR3 is CASSQETSGGAGTGELFF. The CDR3, as DNA: TGTGCCAGCAGCCAAGAGACTAGCGGGGGGGCGGGTACCGGGGAGCTGTTTTTT.

The rearrangement links TRBV2 to TRBJ2-7; 9 positions match TRBD1. Trimming took 1 base from V and 3 from J; bases not matched to a gene: 4. CDR1 and CDR2 from the germline V gene are SNHLY and FYNNEI. This CDR3 has 15 residues. In nucleotides, the CDR3 is TGTGCCAGCAGTGAAGGACCGGGACAGGGCTACGAGCAGTACTTC. Its translation is CASSEGPGQGYEQYF.

The J gene is TRBJ1-2, the V gene TRBV5-1; the D gene is possibly TRBD1 (5 bases). The CDR3 spans 15 residues. Deletions cut 2 bases from V and 2 bases from J, with 13 bases between. Germline assignment: CDR1 SGHRS and CDR2 YFSETQ. Here the CDR3 DNA reads TGCGCCAGCAGCTTAACAACAGGAGAGAACTATGGCTACACCTTC. Translating it yields CASSLTTGENYGYTF.

The chain employs TRBV2 and TRBJ1-1; D might be TRBD1 (6 bases). The CDR3 length is 11 residues. V gave up 10 bases and J gave up 2 bases, with 8 bases separating them. Germline V gene sequence: CDR1 SNHLY, CDR2 FYNNEI. The CDR3 reads CAIQGNTEAFF. The CDR3 coding sequence is TGTGCCATACAGGGTAACACTGAAGCTTTCTTT.

The genes are TRBV27 and TRBJ2-5; D not resolved. Germline lookup yields CDR1 MNHEY and CDR2 SMNVEV (reference sequence). Trimming stripped 5 bases from V and 0 bases from J, with 7 bases between. The CDR3 has 13 residues. The DNA for the CDR3 is TGTGCCAGCAGTCCTACGTACCAAGAGACCCAGTACTTC. This codes for CASSPTYQETQYF.

This clone was observed a handful of times. J is TRBJ1-4 and V is TRBV5-1; D might be TRBD1 (5 bases). This CDR3 region has 13 residues. Germline values: CDR1 SGHRS, CDR2 YFSETQ. Trimming shortened V by 4 bases and J by 7 bases, and 11 bases separated the two germline ends. This CDR3 reads CASSGSGLEKLFF. DNA of the CDR3: TGCGCCAGCAGCGGGTCAGGGCTTGAAAAACTGTTTTTT. Based on the CDR3 plus reference TRBV5-1 and TRBJ1-4, the full variable domain is KAGVTQTPRYLIKTRGQQVTLSCSPISGHRSVSWYQQTPGQGLQFLFEYFSETQRNKGNFPGRFSGRQFSNSRSEMNVSTLELGDSALYLCASSGSGLEKLFFGSGTQLSVL.

The chain joins TRBV7-7 to TRBJ2-5, with a possible D match to TRBD1 (6 bases). Germline assignment: CDR1 SSHAT and CDR2 FNYEAQ (reference sequence). The CDR3 is 19 residues long. The V and J ends lost 1 base and 2 bases respectively, with 23 bases between them. The CDR3 bases are TGTGCCAGCAGCTTAGGGCGAGCGGTTGGGCAGGGGCGGCAAGAGACCCAGTACTTC. Encoded protein: CASSLGRAVGQGRQETQYF.

The CDR3 here is CSVAGQENTEAFF. CDR3 DNA sequence: TGCAGCGTTGCGGGACAGGAGAACACTGAAGCTTTCTTT. This rearrangement joins TRBV29-1 to TRBJ1-1; 8 bases map to TRBD1. Germline assignment: CDR1 SQVTM and CDR2 ANQGSEA. V lost 4 bases, J lost 1 base, and 2 bases stayed unmatched. This CDR3 has 13 residues. Combining the CDR3 with reference TRBV29-1 and TRBJ1-1 gives the whole variable domain SAVISQKPSRDICQRGTSLTIQCQVDSQVTMMFWYRQQPGQSLTLIATANQGSEATYESGFVIDKFPISRPNLTFSTLTVSNMSPEDSSIYLCSVAGQENTEAFFGQGTRLTVV.

J is TRBJ2-7 and V is TRBV30; no reliable D call. V was trimmed by 1 base and J by 4 bases, leaving 11 bases between them. The CDR3 loop spans 13 amino acids. Germline V gene sequence: CDR1 GTSNPN, CDR2 SVGIG (reference sequence). The CDR3 region has the DNA TGTGCCTGGAGTGGGATAGGCCGGTACGAGCAGTACTTC. Its translation is CAWSGIGRYEQYF.

The gene calls are TRBV2 and TRBJ1-2, with TRBD1 matching over 10 bases. Per the germline V gene, CDR1 is SNHLY and CDR2 is FYNNEI. The trim removed 10 bases at V and 6 bases at J, leaving 11 bases unmatched. The CDR3 has 14 residues. CDR3 residues: CATSRQGAGDGYTF. The CDR3 region has the DNA TGTGCCACCTCACGACAGGGGGCAGGGGATGGCTACACCTTC. Together with reference TRBV2 and TRBJ1-2, the CDR3 gives the full variable domain: EPEVTQTPSHQVTQMGQEVILRCVPISNHLYFYWYRQILGQKVEFLVSFYNNEISEKSEIFDDQFSVERPDGSNFTLKIRSTKLEDSAMYFCATSRQGAGDGYTFGSGTRLTVV.